The 22 T cell receptor beta chains below come from one sample, sequenced in a study of T cells expressing NK-cell markers. TCRdb reworked the 5' RACE reads into one entry per CDR3 protein, no DNA. This table holds 500,000 to 600,000 distinct CDR3 sequences. Sequences were obtained from blood T cells: a sorted CD56 or NKG2C T cell subset, CD4+ or CD8+ T cells, or bulk PBMC T cells (not recorded which). These receptors all come from a young man in good health.

This chain links TRBV11-1 with TRBJ2-1; TCRdb selects TRBD1, and the lack of DNA leaves this call unchecked. This CDR3 spans 15 amino acids. Germline V gene sequence: CDR1 SGHAT, CDR2 FQDESV (reference sequence). The CDR3 region is CASRVTGHNYNEQFF.

J is TRBJ2-3 and V is TRBV5-1. Germline loops: CDR1 SGHRS, CDR2 YFSETQ. The CDR3 sequence is 16 residues long. The CDR3 loop is CASSLALGSESDTQYF.

V gene TRBV6-5 combines with J gene TRBJ1-6. CDR3 size: 14 residues. Germline CDR1 is MNHEY and CDR2 is SVGAGI. The CDR3 sequence: CASSYRGNNSPLHF.

The rearrangement links TRBV12-3 or TRBV12-4 to TRBJ1-4. The CDR3 has 12 residues. The CDR3 sequence is CASSPVGEKLFF.

The CDR3 region is CSARTGQNWRGEQYF. The chain uses TRBV20-1 and TRBJ2-7; as DNA is missing, the TRBD1 call by TCRdb cannot be tested. CDR1 and CDR2 from the germline V gene are DFQATT and SNEGSKA (reference sequence). The CDR3 runs to 15 residues.

The chain recombines TRBV5-1 with TRBJ1-2. There are 14 residues in the CDR3. Germline V lookup: CDR1 SGHRS, CDR2 YFSETQ. The CDR3: CASSQGTANYGYTF. The full variable domain, with the rest looked up from reference TRBV5-1 and TRBJ1-2, is KAGVTQTPRYLIKTRGQQVTLSCSPISGHRSVSWYQQTPGQGLQFLFEYFSETQRNKGNFPGRFSGRQFSNSRSEMNVSTLELGDSALYLCASSQGTANYGYTFGSGTRLTVV.

CDR3 sequence reads: CASSLGGPKAGELFF. The chain combines TRBV5-1 with TRBJ2-2; the TCRdb call, TRBD1, lacks DNA for checking. Germline V gene lookup returns CDR1 SGHRS and CDR2 YFSETQ. The CDR3 extends over 15 amino acids.

The V gene is TRBV25-1, the J gene TRBJ2-5. Germline V lookup: CDR1 MGHDK, CDR2 SYGVNS. The CDR3 extends over 17 amino acids. The CDR3 sequence is CASSFTDGLSSQETQYF.

The J gene is TRBJ2-3, the V gene TRBV2; TCRdb outputs TRBD1, but without DNA this stays unchecked. Germline V lookup: CDR1 SNHLY, CDR2 FYNNEI. The CDR3 sequence is 14 residues long. CDR3 sequence reads: CASKVTGITDTQYF.

The chain recombines TRBV2 with TRBJ2-1. The CDR3 is 16 residues long. Germline loops: CDR1 SNHLY, CDR2 FYNNEI. This CDR3 is CALSQPVGRTYNEQFF.

CDR3 residues: CASKSSQRTGELFF. The chain joins TRBV6-2 or TRBV6-3 to TRBJ2-2; checking the TCRdb D call of TRBD2 is not possible without DNA. The CDR3 has 14 residues. Germline CDR1 reads MNHEY; CDR2 reads SVGEGT.

This chain connects TRBV27 to TRBJ1-1; TCRdb's assignment of TRBD1 cannot be checked, as there is no DNA. The CDR3 has 14 residues. CDR1 MNHEY and CDR2 SMNVEV come from the germline V gene (reference sequence). CDR3 loop: CASTDRQGETEAFF.

V gene TRBV6-5 combines with J gene TRBJ2-2; the TCRdb call, TRBD1, lacks DNA for checking. This CDR3 region has 16 residues. Germline V gene sequence: CDR1 MNHEY, CDR2 SVGAGI. The CDR3 loop reads CASSYSGRVGGGELFF.

V gene TRBV20-1 combines with J gene TRBJ2-5; the TRBD2 assignment by TCRdb is unverifiable without DNA. The germline V gene has CDR1 DFQATT and CDR2 SNEGSKA (reference sequence). CDR3 length: 14 amino acids. The CDR3 spells CSALSTSGPPTQYF.

The chain joins TRBV5-1 to TRBJ1-2; TCRdb proposes TRBD1, but this gene call is untestable without DNA. The V gene's germline CDR1 is SGHRS and CDR2 YFSETQ. CDR3 length equals 14 residues. The CDR3 spells CASSSRTGDYGYTF.

V is TRBV24-1 and J is TRBJ1-2; TCRdb's D call of TRBD1 is untestable without DNA. Per germline, CDR1 KGHDR and CDR2 SFDVKD. This CDR3 contains 15 residues. The CDR3 loop is CATSDRDRDFYGYTF.

The V call is TRBV7-8, the J call TRBJ1-2; TCRdb outputs TRBD1, but without DNA this stays unchecked. The length of the CDR3 is 14 residues. CDR1 is SGHVS and CDR2 is FQNEAQ in the germline V gene. CDR3: CASSPETGGYGYTF.

The J gene is TRBJ2-7, the V gene TRBV6-2 or TRBV6-3; TCRdb indicates TRBD2, and absent DNA this call remains unverified. Germline lookup yields CDR1 MNHEY and CDR2 SVGEGT. The CDR3 extends over 13 amino acids. CDR3 protein: CASSGLALYEQYF.

V is TRBV12-3 or TRBV12-4 and J is TRBJ1-3. The CDR3 is made up of 16 amino acids. CDR3 amino acids: CASSRRVGGSGNTIYF.

The J gene is TRBJ2-5, the V gene TRBV9; TCRdb's D call, TRBD1, is unchecked because there is no DNA. The CDR3 runs to 15 residues. The germline gives CDR1 SGDLS, CDR2 YYNGEE. The CDR3 spells CASSVGQAPRETQYF. The whole variable domain, filled in from reference TRBV9 and TRBJ2-5, reads DSGVTQTPKHLITATGQRVTLRCSPRSGDLSVYWYQQSLDQGLQFLIQYYNGEERAKGNILERFSAQQFPDLHSELNLSSLELGDSALYFCASSVGQAPRETQYFGPGTRLLVL.

The rearrangement links TRBV15 to TRBJ2-1; as DNA is missing, the TRBD1 call by TCRdb cannot be tested. CDR3 length: 17 amino acids. The germline V gene has CDR1 LNHNV and CDR2 YYDKDF (reference sequence). Here the CDR3 reads CATSRVRPPSSYNEQFF.

The chain employs TRBV28 and TRBJ2-3; TCRdb picks TRBD2, but there is no DNA to check that call. Germline CDR1 MDHEN, CDR2 SYDVKM. The CDR3 sequence is 17 residues long. The CDR3: CASSTIAGGPSTDTQYF.